The 30 T cell receptor beta chains below were found in one sample sequenced in a study of early T cells in non-severe SARS-CoV-2 infection. One entry per CDR3 protein, called by TCRdb with MiXCR from the 5' RACE reads. The profile shows tens of thousands of distinct CDR3 sequences, around 12% of them singletons. Material for sequencing was whole blood. These receptor sequences come from an adult who was a healthcare worker with PCR-confirmed SARS-CoV-2 infection or an uninfected control (not recorded which).

This chain joins TRBV6-2 or TRBV6-3 and TRBJ2-5; the match to TRBD1 covers 11 bases. There are 21 residues in the CDR3. Germline V lookup: CDR1 MNHEY, CDR2 SVGEGT. V gave up 2 bases and J gave up 4 bases; unmatched junction bases: 21. This chain's CDR3 is CASSYPKSRTGGSSKRETQYF. CDR3 DNA sequence: TGTGCCAGCAGTTACCCTAAATCTCGGACAGGGGGCTCGTCGAAGCGAGAGACCCAGTACTTC.

The rearrangement joins TRBV18 to TRBJ1-5, with D hard to call. Germline CDR1 KGHSH, CDR2 LQKENI. The V and J ends lost 5 bases and 1 base respectively, with 18 bases between them. The length of the CDR3 is 17 residues. CDR3 sequence: CASSNIRADGSNQPQHF. As DNA, the CDR3 is TGTGCCAGCTCAAACATCCGGGCAGACGGGAGCAATCAGCCCCAGCATTTT.

The chain couples TRBV4-3 to TRBJ2-2, with D possibly matching TRBD2 (6 bases). Trimming pared 0 bases from V and 7 bases from J, leaving 21 bases between. CDR1 and CDR2 from the germline V gene are LGHNA and YSLEER. The CDR3 extends over 18 amino acids. The chain's CDR3 is CASSQDRTAGLLRGELFF. As DNA, the CDR3 is TGCGCCAGCAGCCAAGATAGAACCGCCGGACTACTTCGCGGGGAGCTGTTTTTT.

In its sample, this clonotype was seen many times. The chain's CDR3 is CSADRGRGGYTF. The CDR3, as DNA: TGCAGTGCCGACAGGGGGCGCGGCGGCTACACCTTC. V gene TRBV20-1 combines with J gene TRBJ1-2; TRBD1 matches 10 bases. CDR1 and CDR2 (germline): DFQATT, SNEGSKA (reference sequence). CDR3 length: 12 amino acids. The J segment lost 8 bases and the V segment lost 6 bases, leaving 6 bases of the junction unmatched.

The chain combines TRBV7-6 with TRBJ2-2; no firm D call. From germline, CDR1 is SGHVS and CDR2 FNYEAQ. The CDR3 extends over 13 amino acids. The V gene lost 5 bases and the J gene lost 4 bases, with 8 bases spanning the gap. DNA for the CDR3: TGTGCCAGCAGCCCCCGACCCACCGGGGAGCTGTTTTTT. Translated: CASSPRPTGELFF.

This clonotype was counted many times. This chain uses TRBV29-1 with TRBJ2-5; 11 positions agree with TRBD1. With V trimmed by 7 bases and J by 2 bases, 12 bases remained unmatched. The CDR3 has 16 amino acids. Germline assignment: CDR1 SQVTM and CDR2 ANQGSEA. The CDR3 DNA is TGCAGCGCTGGCCTCGGGACAGGGGGTGCGCAAGAGACCCAGTACTTC. This translates into CSAGLGTGGAQETQYF. The full variable domain, its missing parts supplied by reference TRBV29-1 and TRBJ2-5, is SAVISQKPSRDICQRGTSLTIQCQVDSQVTMMFWYRQQPGQSLTLIATANQGSEATYESGFVIDKFPISRPNLTFSTLTVSNMSPEDSSIYLCSAGLGTGGAQETQYFGPGTRLLVL.

The chain uses TRBV10-3 and TRBJ2-3; 11 bases are shared with TRBD2. The CDR3 consists of 14 residues. With 6 bases clipped from V and 4 bases from J, the junction kept 3 bases outside the gene matches. From germline, CDR1 is ENHRY and CDR2 SYGVKD. The chain's CDR3 is CAIRGTSGADTQYF. As DNA, the CDR3 is TGTGCCATCAGGGGGACTAGCGGCGCAGATACGCAGTATTTT.

This clonotype was seen more than once but under ten times. The chain is built from TRBV2 and TRBJ2-3, with 12 bases that match TRBD2. From germline, CDR1 is SNHLY and CDR2 FYNNEI. The V segment lost 5 bases and the J segment 1 base; nucleotides outside the gene matches: 4. The CDR3 length is 16 residues. The CDR3 region is CASSHRTSGGTDTQYF. DNA of the CDR3: TGTGCCAGCAGTCACAGGACTAGCGGGGGCACAGATACGCAGTATTTT.

This chain uses TRBV12-3 or TRBV12-4 with TRBJ2-3; tentative D call: TRBD1 (6 bases). With 5 bases removed from V and 2 bases from J, the gap between germline ends came to 8 bases. This CDR3 is 13 amino acids long. CDR3 sequence: CASSGTTTDTQYF. The CDR3, as DNA: TGTGCCAGCAGTGGGACAACCACAGATACGCAGTATTTT.

This clonotype was detected only a few times. V gene TRBV7-6 combines with J gene TRBJ1-5; no clear D gene. Germline V gene data show CDR1 as SGHVS and CDR2 as FNYEAQ. V shed 5 bases and J shed 5 bases, with 10 bases lying between them. The CDR3 loop spans 13 amino acids. The CDR3 DNA is TGTGCCAGCAGCCCCACCAGAGATCAGCCCCAGCATTTT. Amino acid sequence: CASSPTRDQPQHF.

Many counts were recorded for this clonotype. This chain uses TRBV20-1 with TRBJ1-2; TRBD1 matches at 8 bases. The CDR3 spans 16 residues. Unmatched junction bases numbered 12, after V lost 2 bases and J lost 4 bases. Germline V gives CDR1 DFQATT, CDR2 SNEGSKA (reference sequence). For the CDR3, the DNA is TGCAGTGCTAGAAGTGGAGGACAGGGTTCCCGCTATGGCTACACCTTC. The encoded protein is CSARSGGQGSRYGYTF.

This clonotype was counted at least ten times. V and J are TRBV2 and TRBJ2-2; 7 positions match TRBD2. The CDR3 is 14 amino acids. V was pared by 7 bases and J by 7 bases, with 9 bases of the junction left unmatched. Looked up from germline, CDR1 is SNHLY and CDR2 is FYNNEI. In DNA form, the CDR3 reads TGTGCCAGCACGAAGGCTAGCGGTAACGGGGAGCTGTTTTTT. Translated, it gives CASTKASGNGELFF.

This clonotype was observed a handful of times. The V call is TRBV27, the J call TRBJ1-2, with D maybe TRBD1 (5 bases). Trimming pared 5 bases from V and 5 bases from J, leaving 12 bases between. Germline CDR1 MNHEY, CDR2 SMNVEV (reference sequence). The CDR3 sequence is 13 residues long. The CDR3 protein is CASSKTVVYGYTF. The CDR3 DNA reads as TGTGCCAGCAGTAAGACAGTGGTTTATGGCTACACCTTC.

The chain links TRBV4-1 to TRBJ2-5; 10 bases agree with TRBD1. The J segment lost 2 bases and the V segment lost 5 bases, leaving 11 bases of the junction unmatched. This CDR3 spans 17 amino acids. The germline V gene has CDR1 MGHRA and CDR2 YSYEKL. The CDR3 reads CASSARQGAIAQETQYF. The CDR3 DNA reads as TGCGCCAGCAGCGCCCGACAGGGGGCTATCGCACAAGAGACCCAGTACTTC.

This clonotype was picked up a small number of times. The chain joins TRBV29-1 to TRBJ2-7, with a weak D call TRBD1 (7 bases). Germline lookup yields CDR1 SQVTM and CDR2 ANQGSEA. The CDR3 is 13 amino acids. The V gene lost 4 bases and the J gene lost 2 bases, with 12 bases spanning the gap. DNA for the CDR3: TGCAGCGTTGTGCCCAGGGGGGCCTACGAGCAGTACTTC. Translating gives CSVVPRGAYEQYF.

The CDR3 spells CSAKEGSLSPLHF. The CDR3 DNA follows: TGCAGTGCTAAGGAGGGCAGTCTCTCACCCCTCCACTTT. V gene TRBV20-1 combines with J gene TRBJ1-6; D call uncertain. Trimming stripped 4 bases from V and 10 bases from J, with 14 bases between. Per germline, CDR1 DFQATT and CDR2 SNEGSKA (reference sequence). There are 13 residues in the CDR3.

This clonotype was detected many times. The chain couples TRBV3-1 to TRBJ1-2; no firm D call. Trimming left V 3 bases short and J 8 bases short, with 10 bases between. This CDR3 contains 12 residues. CDR1 is LGHDT, CDR2 YNNKEL, per germline (reference sequence). The CDR3 region has the DNA TGTGCCAGCAGCCAGGGCCGTGGGGGCTACACCTTC. Amino acids: CASSQGRGGYTF.

The chain uses TRBV6-2 or TRBV6-3 and TRBJ2-4; D may match TRBD1 or TRBD2 (6 bases each). V dropped 10 bases and J dropped 0 bases, with 13 bases sitting between them. This CDR3 has 14 residues. Germline V gene data show CDR1 as MNHEY and CDR2 as SVGEGT. CDR3 region: CATLGGGAKNIQYF. DNA for the CDR3: TGTGCCACCCTCGGAGGGGGAGCCAAAAACATTCAGTACTTC.

This rearrangement joins TRBV27 to TRBJ1-3; TRBD1 agrees at 7 bases. The CDR3 runs 14 residues. Germline V gene data show CDR1 as MNHEY and CDR2 as SMNVEV (reference sequence). Trimming removed 6 bases from V and 2 bases from J; junction bases left unmatched: 4. CDR3 DNA: TGTGCCAGCAGCCGGGACAGAGCTGGAAACACCATATATTTT. Translated, it gives CASSRDRAGNTIYF.

Many counts were recorded for this clonotype. The rearrangement links TRBV20-1 to TRBJ1-3; D ambiguous. The CDR3 contains 15 residues. The germline gives CDR1 DFQATT, CDR2 SNEGSKA (reference sequence). With 5 bases removed from V and 0 bases from J, the gap between germline ends came to 14 bases. The CDR3 sequence: CSARTDGFSGNTIYF. The DNA of the CDR3 is TGCAGTGCTCGAACGGACGGCTTCTCTGGAAACACCATATATTTT.

The gene calls are TRBV19 and TRBJ2-1; 8 positions agree with TRBD1. J was trimmed by 5 bases and V by 1 base; bases with no gene match: 7. CDR1 is LNHDA, CDR2 SQIVND, per germline (reference sequence). CDR3 length: 16 amino acids. The CDR3 protein is CASSIGDRGQHNEQFF. DNA for the CDR3: TGTGCCAGTAGTATAGGAGACAGGGGCCAACACAATGAGCAGTTCTTC.

A few counts support this clonotype. The chain couples TRBV28 to TRBJ2-7, with 8 bases fitting TRBD1. Trimming removed 5 bases from V and 10 bases from J; junction bases left unmatched: 7. The CDR3 has 12 residues. CDR1 and CDR2 (germline): MDHEN, SYDVKM. CDR3 coding DNA: TGTGCCAGCAGTCTACCCGGACAGGGACAGTACTTC. As protein: CASSLPGQGQYF.

This clonotype was seen repeatedly, ten times or more. The chain recombines TRBV30 with TRBJ2-1; 9 positions agree with TRBD2. After removal of 4 bases from V and 4 bases from J, the junction contained 2 bases not matched to a gene. The CDR3 is 13 amino acids. The germline V gene has CDR1 GTSNPN and CDR2 SVGIG (reference sequence). CDR3 amino acids: CAWNSGGYNEQFF. The CDR3 region has the DNA TGTGCCTGGAATAGCGGGGGTTACAATGAGCAGTTCTTC. Looking up the rest from reference TRBV30 and TRBJ2-1 gives the full variable domain: SQTIHQWPATLVQPVGSPLSLECTVEGTSNPNLYWYRQAAGRGLQLLFYSVGIGQISSEVPQNLSASRPQDRQFILSSKKLLLSDSGFYLCAWNSGGYNEQFFGPGTRLTVL.

This clonotype was seen many times. The chain links TRBV7-3 to TRBJ2-5; D tentatively fits TRBD1 or TRBD2 (5 bases each). V lost 3 bases and J lost 5, with 16 bases in between. The CDR3 runs to 15 residues. CDR1 is SGHTA, CDR2 FQGTGA, per germline. Here the CDR3 DNA reads TGTGCCAGCAGCTTGTTCCCAGGGACGGGGGAGACCCAGTACTTC. Amino acid sequence: CASSLFPGTGETQYF.

This clonotype was seen a single time. The chain employs TRBV2 and TRBJ2-3, with TRBD1 matching over 8 bases. Germline V CDR1 and CDR2: SNHLY, FYNNEI. Trimming took 6 bases from V and 0 from J; bases not matched to a gene: 5. This CDR3 contains 15 residues. This CDR3 is CASSRQGTSTDTQYF. CDR3 sequence (DNA): TGTGCCAGCAGCCGACAGGGGACGAGCACAGATACGCAGTATTTT.

This clonotype came up a few times. V gene TRBV10-2 combines with J gene TRBJ1-2; D not resolved. CDR1 WSHSY and CDR2 SAAADI come from the germline V gene. The CDR3 length is 14 residues. Trimming removed 3 bases from V and 1 base from J, with 9 bases in between. This CDR3 reads CASSDGGLNYGYTF. Here the CDR3 DNA reads TGCGCCAGCAGTGACGGCGGGCTTAACTATGGCTACACCTTC.

The chain is built from TRBV11-2 and TRBJ1-1; D uncertain. The CDR3 spans 12 residues. The V and J ends lost 5 bases and 6 bases respectively, with 10 bases between them. Per germline, CDR1 SGHAT and CDR2 FQNNGV. In DNA form, the CDR3 reads TGTGCCAGCAGCGGCCGGACTGCTGAAGCTTTCTTT. As protein: CASSGRTAEAFF.

This chain uses TRBV6-6 with TRBJ2-5; 11 bases agree with TRBD2. The CDR3 has 16 amino acids. Germline CDR1 is MNHNY and CDR2 is SVGAGI (reference sequence). J lost 1 base, V lost 2 bases, and 3 bases had no gene match. As DNA, the CDR3 is TGTGCCAGCAGTTACCAGACTAGCGGGGCCCAAGAGACCCAGTACTTC. Protein product: CASSYQTSGAQETQYF.

This clonotype was seen repeatedly, ten times or more. The chain recombines TRBV5-5 with TRBJ2-1; D gene uncertain. The V end was cut by 6 bases, the J end by 4 bases, with 14 bases between. This CDR3 is built from 14 residues. Germline assignment: CDR1 SGHKS and CDR2 YYEKEE (reference sequence). The CDR3 DNA is TGTGCCAGCACCACCGTTGGGCAGTACAATGAGCAGTTCTTC. It translates to CASTTVGQYNEQFF.

This clonotype was seen many times. V gene TRBV7-3 combines with J gene TRBJ1-2, with a weak D call TRBD1 (6 bases). Germline V lookup: CDR1 SGHTA, CDR2 FQGTGA. Trimming removed 0 bases from V and 2 bases from J, with 10 bases in between. The CDR3 has 15 amino acids. The CDR3 nucleotides are TGTGCCAGCAGCTTAACGGGGGACAAGAACTATGGCTACACCTTC. Translation gives CASSLTGDKNYGYTF.